The 19 T cell receptor beta chains given below trace back to one sample, sequenced in a study of cytotoxic CD8 clonotypes in ibrutinib-treated CLL (TCRdb year 2021). To prepare the library, the immunoSEQ multiplex PCR assay was applied. Entries here come from immuneACCESS through TCRdb and include only in-frame sequences with V and J called. Some clones fail to appear in such tables; in the studies checked, an unresolved V gene covers under half of the shortfall, and the cause of the remainder is unknown. The sample profile shows 200,000 to 250,000 clones; approximately 75% of them were found once. The ten largest clonotypes hold 9.5% to 12% of the sample. The meaning of the sample's time point label: approximately twelve months on ibrutinib. The sequencing here drew on PBMCs, taken after 12 months of ibrutinib treatment. These receptors came from a human donor with chronic lymphocytic leukemia.

This chain connects TRBV7-9 to TRBJ2-1, with 8 bases lining up with TRBD2. Germline V CDR1 and CDR2: SEHNR, FQNEAQ (reference sequence). The CDR3 is 14 residues long. The ends lost 11 bases at V and 3 bases at J; junction bases unmatched: 9. The CDR3 sequence: CAPTPLAGYNEQFF. The CDR3 nucleotides are TGTGCCCCCACCCCCCTAGCGGGCTACAATGAGCAGTTCTTC.

This chain joins TRBV6-6 and TRBJ1-1; possible D gene TRBD1, 5 bases. In germline, CDR1 is MNHNY, CDR2 SVGAGI (reference sequence). Trimming took 4 bases from V and 1 from J, leaving 10 bases between them. The CDR3 consists of 14 residues. CDR3 in amino acids: CASSWGTPNTEAFF. CDR3 nucleotide sequence: TGTGCCAGCAGTTGGGGGACTCCGAACACTGAAGCTTTCTTT.

V and J are TRBV5-1 and TRBJ2-1; 7 bases fit TRBD2. V was clipped by 0 bases and J by 7 bases; unmatched bases: 7. Germline V gives CDR1 SGHRS, CDR2 YFSETQ. This CDR3 spans 15 amino acids. The CDR3 reads CASSLEGRGSNEQFF. The CDR3, as DNA: TGCGCCAGCAGCTTGGAAGGGCGGGGGTCGAATGAGCAGTTCTTC.

This clone was found once. V gene TRBV15 combines with J gene TRBJ2-2; 8 positions agree with TRBD2. The CDR3 has 14 residues. Germline CDR1 reads LNHNV; CDR2 reads YYDKDF (reference sequence). With V trimmed by 0 bases and J by 7 bases, 1 base remained unmatched. This chain's CDR3 is CATSRDAGGGELFF. CDR3 in DNA: TGTGCCACCAGCAGAGATGCGGGGGGCGGGGAGCTGTTTTTT.

The chain couples TRBV27 to TRBJ2-7, with TRBD1 identical over 9 bases. CDR3 length equals 15 residues. The germline V gene encodes CDR1 MNHEY and CDR2 SMNVEV (reference sequence). V was pared by 2 bases and J by 3 bases, with 5 bases of the junction left unmatched. CDR3 sequence reads: CASSLHWDRVYEQYF. The CDR3 DNA is TGTGCCAGCAGTTTACATTGGGACAGGGTCTACGAGCAGTACTTC.

CDR3 nucleotide sequence: TGTGCCAGCACCCTGGGAGGGTTCAATGAGCAGTTCTTC. This gives the protein CASTLGGFNEQFF. V is TRBV5-4 and J is TRBJ2-1; TRBD2 agrees at 7 bases. The V gene's germline CDR1 is SGHNT and CDR2 YYREEE (reference sequence). With V trimmed by 6 bases and J by 6 bases, 6 bases remained unmatched. The CDR3 has 13 residues.

This clone was found a few times. Different DNA sequences within this sample yield the same CDR3. The chain employs TRBV19 and TRBJ1-1; D remains unclear. The V end was cut by 3 bases, the J end by 1 base, with 6 bases between. Germline V gene sequence: CDR1 LNHDA, CDR2 SQIVND (reference sequence). CDR3 length: 13 amino acids. CDR3 nucleotide sequence: TGTGCCAGTAGTATCGGCGGGAACACTGAAGCTTTCTTT. Its translation: CASSIGGNTEAFF. Supplemented by reference TRBV19 and TRBJ1-1, the full variable domain reads DGGITQSPKYLFRKEGQNVTLSCEQNLNHDAMYWYRQDPGQGLRLIYYSQIVNDFQKGDIAEGYSVSREKKESFPLTVTSAQKNPTAFYLCASSIGGNTEAFFGQGTRLTVV.

The CDR3: CASSMTASGELFF. CDR3 DNA sequence: TGTGCCAGCTCAATGACAGCCTCCGGGGAGCTGTTTTTT. The V call is TRBV18, the J call TRBJ2-2; the D gene is possibly TRBD1 (5 bases). CDR3 length equals 13 residues. The germline gives CDR1 KGHSH, CDR2 LQKENI. Trimming pared 5 bases from V and 6 bases from J, leaving 10 bases between.

V and J are TRBV7-9 and TRBJ2-7, with a tentative D call TRBD2 (6 bases). CDR1 is SEHNR and CDR2 is FQNEAQ in the germline V gene (reference sequence). This CDR3 region has 15 residues. The V gene lost 4 bases and the J gene lost 4 bases, with 17 bases spanning the gap. The CDR3 reads CASSSAGRQSYEQYF. CDR3 nucleotides: TGTGCCAGCAGCTCCGCGGGGCGACAGAGTTACGAGCAGTACTTC.

The chain has TRBV7-9 and TRBJ2-7, with 12 bases aligning to TRBD2. The CDR3 extends over 15 amino acids. Germline CDR1 SEHNR, CDR2 FQNEAQ (reference sequence). With 5 bases clipped from V and 5 bases from J, the junction kept 7 bases outside the gene matches. CDR3 nucleotide sequence: TGTGCCAGCAGCCCTAGCGGGGGGGCCGAAAACGAGCAGTACTTC. This translates into CASSPSGGAENEQYF.

The gene calls are TRBV7-6 and TRBJ1-3, with a tentative D call TRBD1 (5 bases). Trimming left V 2 bases short and J 0 bases short, with 11 bases between. Per germline, CDR1 SGHVS and CDR2 FNYEAQ. The CDR3 loop spans 16 amino acids. Here the CDR3 DNA reads TGTGCCAGCAGCTTAATTCAGGGACGCTCTGGAAACACCATATATTTT. Its protein product is CASSLIQGRSGNTIYF. Complete variable domain (other parts from reference TRBV7-6 and TRBJ1-3): GAGVSQSPRYKVTKRGQDVALRCDPISGHVSLYWYRQALGQGPEFLTYFNYEAQQDKSGLPNDRFSAERPEGSISTLTIQRTEQRDSAMYRCASSLIQGRSGNTIYFGEGSWLTVV.

V and J are TRBV2 and TRBJ1-1; D unresolved. Germline V gene data show CDR1 as SNHLY and CDR2 as FYNNEI. The CDR3 consists of 12 residues. The V and J ends lost 6 bases and 1 base respectively, with 6 bases between them. The CDR3 sequence: CASRFWNTEAFF. CDR3 DNA sequence: TGTGCCAGCAGGTTTTGGAACACTGAAGCTTTCTTT.

This clone appeared many times. The chain is built from TRBV19 and TRBJ2-2; TRBD1 is a possible D gene (5 bases). The V and J ends lost 5 bases and 1 base respectively, with 5 bases between them. Germline V gives CDR1 LNHDA, CDR2 SQIVND (reference sequence). The CDR3 contains 13 residues. CDR3 DNA sequence: TGTGCCAGTAGTGGACAGAACACCGGGGAGCTGTTTTTT. This translates into CASSGQNTGELFF.

A remark on this clone: A read error is the likely source, as a far larger clone sits one nucleotide away. Other DNA variants within this sample encode the same CDR3. The chain couples TRBV6-1 to TRBJ2-7; maybe TRBD1 (5 bases). Germline loops: CDR1 MNHNS, CDR2 SASEGT. The CDR3 runs to 12 residues. V lost 6 bases, J lost 2 bases, and 8 bases lay in between. The CDR3: CASRGAAYEQYF. The CDR3 nucleotides are TGTGCCAGCAGAGGGGCGGCCTACGAGCAGTACTTC.

V usage is TRBV30 and J usage is TRBJ1-5, with 10 positions matching TRBD1. V shed 5 bases and J 6 bases; nucleotides not matched to a gene: 4. Germline lookup yields CDR1 GTSNPN and CDR2 SVGIG (reference sequence). The CDR3 has 13 residues. CDR3 in amino acids: CAWGRTGGQPQHF. CDR3 DNA sequence: TGTGCCTGGGGTAGGACAGGGGGTCAGCCCCAGCATTTT.

This clone was recorded many times. The chain has TRBV7-9 and TRBJ2-2; D call uncertain. Germline assignment: CDR1 SEHNR and CDR2 FQNEAQ (reference sequence). This CDR3 has 13 residues. The V end lost 8 bases, the J end lost 8 bases, and 15 bases lay between the germline ends. The DNA for the CDR3 is TGTGCCAGCGAATTTGGCCCCCGGGGGGAGCTGTTTTTT. Translating gives CASEFGPRGELFF.

V and J are TRBV7-9 and TRBJ2-1, with no clear D. Germline V lookup: CDR1 SEHNR, CDR2 FQNEAQ (reference sequence). This CDR3 contains 11 residues. Trimming pared 8 bases from V and 6 bases from J, leaving 8 bases between. The CDR3 region is CASSSLNEQFF. CDR3 DNA: TGTGCCAGCTCTTCCCTCAATGAGCAGTTCTTC.

This clone was recorded only once. V gene TRBV7-2 combines with J gene TRBJ2-3, with 13 bases that match TRBD2. CDR3 length: 17 amino acids. Trimming cost V 4 bases and J 1 base; bases outside gene matches: 5. CDR1 and CDR2 (germline): SGHTA, FQGNSA. The CDR3 protein is CASSSWGLAGRTDTQYF. DNA of the CDR3: TGTGCCAGCAGCTCATGGGGACTAGCGGGACGCACAGATACGCAGTATTTT.

This clone showed up just a few times. The V gene is TRBV19, the J gene TRBJ1-2; D is undetermined. CDR1 is LNHDA and CDR2 is SQIVND in the germline V gene (reference sequence). Trimming took 6 bases from V and 1 from J, leaving 6 bases between them. The CDR3 runs 12 residues. The CDR3 nucleotides read TGTGCCAGTAGCATGAATAACTATGGCTACACCTTC. Protein sequence: CASSMNNYGYTF.